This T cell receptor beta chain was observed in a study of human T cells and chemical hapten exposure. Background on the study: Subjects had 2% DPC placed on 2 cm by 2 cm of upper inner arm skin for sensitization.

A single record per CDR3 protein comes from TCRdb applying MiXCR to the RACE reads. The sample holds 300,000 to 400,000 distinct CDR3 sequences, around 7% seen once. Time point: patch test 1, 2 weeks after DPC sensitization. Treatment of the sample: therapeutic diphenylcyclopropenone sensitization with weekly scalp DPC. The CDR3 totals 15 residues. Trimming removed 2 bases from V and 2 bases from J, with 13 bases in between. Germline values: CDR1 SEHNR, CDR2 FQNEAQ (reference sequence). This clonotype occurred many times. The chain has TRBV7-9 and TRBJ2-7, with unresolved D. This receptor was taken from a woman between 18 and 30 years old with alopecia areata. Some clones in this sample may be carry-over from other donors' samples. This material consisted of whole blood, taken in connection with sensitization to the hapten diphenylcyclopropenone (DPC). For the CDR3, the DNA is TGTGCCAGCAGCTTACGCGAGGCAAGTACCTACGAGCAGTACTTC. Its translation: CASSLREASTYEQYF.